The 7 T cell receptor beta chains below come from one sample, sequenced in a study of beta chain features in type 1 diabetes. What was sequenced were expressed TCRB transcripts, since all of the isolated RNA had been reverse transcribed. The method was immunoSEQ multiplex PCR; TCRdb's version includes in-frame clones alone and lacks a portion of them. The sample carries about 930,000 clones, roughly 15% recorded once. Source material: naive CD4+ T cells from blood. Source of these receptors: a woman aged 18-29 years in good health.

The chain combines TRBV16 with TRBJ1-5; 10 nucleotides line up with TRBD1. The CDR3 loop spans 15 amino acids. Trimming at V came to 2 bases and at J to 7 bases, leaving 5 bases not matched to a gene. Germline values: CDR1 KGHSY, CDR2 FQNENV. CDR3 nucleotides: TGTGCCAGCAGCCAACGTTGGACAGGGGGACAGCCCCAGCATTTT. Protein: CASSQRWTGGQPQHF.

The genes are TRBV10-2 and TRBJ2-1; 9 bases match TRBD2. In germline, CDR1 is WSHSY, CDR2 SAAADI. The ends lost 6 bases at V and 8 bases at J; junction bases unmatched: 8. The length of the CDR3 is 14 residues. In nucleotides, the CDR3 is TGCGCCAGCAGGAAGCGGGAGGTGGCGGATGAGCAGTTCTTC. It yields the protein CASRKREVADEQFF.

This clone was found a few times. This sequence joins TRBV7-8 and TRBJ2-2; 7 bases map to TRBD2. The CDR3 runs 17 residues. The junction had 10 bases not matched to a gene; V was cut back by 1 base and J by 5 bases. The germline CDR1 and CDR2 sequences are SGHVS and FQNEAQ. The CDR3 reads CASSLGTLAGDTGELFF. DNA of the CDR3: TGTGCCAGCAGCTTAGGGACTCTCGCGGGGGATACCGGGGAGCTGTTTTTT.

This clone was counted only a few times. This chain uses TRBV4-2 with TRBJ2-5; D is uncertain. Trimming cost V 0 bases and J 4 bases, with 15 bases left between them. Per germline, CDR1 LGHNA and CDR2 YNFKEQ. The CDR3 spans 16 residues. The DNA for the CDR3 is TGTGCCAGCAGCCAAGAGTCTTCGGTCAGAATAGAGACCCAGTACTTC. Protein: CASSQESSVRIETQYF.

The chain joins TRBV29-1 to TRBJ2-3; D may be TRBD2 (5 bases). Germline loops: CDR1 SQVTM, CDR2 ANQGSEA. The CDR3 has 12 amino acids. The ends were cut back, 7 bases at V and 1 base at J, with 9 bases in the middle. CDR3 protein: CSADGGTDTQYF. Here the CDR3 DNA reads TGCAGCGCCGACGGGGGCACAGATACGCAGTATTTT.

The chain is built from TRBV7-6 and TRBJ2-3; no firm D call. This CDR3 has 14 amino acids. Germline values: CDR1 SGHVS, CDR2 FNYEAQ. V was clipped by 5 bases and J by 0 bases, with 9 bases between them. The CDR3 DNA sequence: TGTGCCAGCAGCCCGAGGAGAAGCACAGATACGCAGTATTTT. This translates into CASSPRRSTDTQYF. The entire variable domain, with the rest obtained from reference TRBV7-6 and TRBJ2-3, is as follows: GAGVSQSPRYKVTKRGQDVALRCDPISGHVSLYWYRQALGQGPEFLTYFNYEAQQDKSGLPNDRFSAERPEGSISTLTIQRTEQRDSAMYRCASSPRRSTDTQYFGPGTRLTVL.

The V gene is TRBV28, the J gene TRBJ1-2; 8 bases match TRBD1. The CDR3 has 13 amino acids. The V gene's germline CDR1 is MDHEN and CDR2 SYDVKM. V lost 6 bases, J lost 4 bases, and 4 bases stayed unmatched. The CDR3 loop is CASSTGQVYGYTF. CDR3 nucleotides: TGTGCCAGCAGCACGGGACAGGTCTATGGCTACACCTTC.